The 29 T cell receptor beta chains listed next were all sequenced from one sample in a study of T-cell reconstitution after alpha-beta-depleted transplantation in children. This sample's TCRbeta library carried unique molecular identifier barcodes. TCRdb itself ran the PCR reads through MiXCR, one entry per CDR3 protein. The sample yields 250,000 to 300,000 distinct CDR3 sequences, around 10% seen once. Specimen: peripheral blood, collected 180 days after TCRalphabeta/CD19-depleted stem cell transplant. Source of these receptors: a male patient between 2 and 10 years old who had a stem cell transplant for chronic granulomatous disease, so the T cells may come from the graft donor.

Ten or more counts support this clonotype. The CDR3 here is CASTTGLAGVREQFF. In nucleotides, the CDR3 is TGTGCCAGCACTACAGGACTAGCGGGAGTTCGGGAGCAGTTCTTC. The V call is TRBV7-2, the J call TRBJ2-1; the match to TRBD2 covers 13 bases. This CDR3 has 15 residues. The ends lost 7 bases at V and 10 bases at J; junction bases unmatched: 10. Germline V CDR1 and CDR2: SGHTA, FQGNSA.

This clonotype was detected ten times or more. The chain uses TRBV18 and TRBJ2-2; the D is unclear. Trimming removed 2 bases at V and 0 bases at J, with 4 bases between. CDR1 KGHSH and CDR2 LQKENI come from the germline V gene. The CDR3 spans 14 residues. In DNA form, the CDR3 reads TGTGCCAGCTCACCAAACACGAACACCGGGGAGCTGTTTTTT. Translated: CASSPNTNTGELFF. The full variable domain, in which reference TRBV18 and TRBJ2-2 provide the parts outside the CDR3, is NAGVMQNPRHLVRRRGQEARLRCSPMKGHSHVYWYRQLPEEGLKFMVYLQKENIIDESGMPKERFSAEFPKEGPSILRIQQVVRGDSAAYFCASSPNTNTGELFFGEGSRLTVL.

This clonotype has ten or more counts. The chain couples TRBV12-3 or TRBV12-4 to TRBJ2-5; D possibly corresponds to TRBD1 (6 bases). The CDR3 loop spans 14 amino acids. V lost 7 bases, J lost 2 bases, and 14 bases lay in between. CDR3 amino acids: CASTYTRGQETQYF. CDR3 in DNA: TGTGCCAGCACCTATACCAGGGGTCAAGAGACCCAGTACTTC.

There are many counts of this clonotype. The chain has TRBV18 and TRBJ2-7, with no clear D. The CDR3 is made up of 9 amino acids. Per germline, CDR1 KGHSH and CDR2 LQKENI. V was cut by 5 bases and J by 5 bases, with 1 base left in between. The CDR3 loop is CASSDEQYF. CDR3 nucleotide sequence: TGTGCCAGCTCAGACGAGCAGTACTTC.

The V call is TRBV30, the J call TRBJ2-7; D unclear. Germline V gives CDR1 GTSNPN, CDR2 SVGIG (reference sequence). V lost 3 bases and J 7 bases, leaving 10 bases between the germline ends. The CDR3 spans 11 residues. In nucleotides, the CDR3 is TGTGCCTGGAGCCCCCAGAGGGAGCAGTACTTC. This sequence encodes CAWSPQREQYF.

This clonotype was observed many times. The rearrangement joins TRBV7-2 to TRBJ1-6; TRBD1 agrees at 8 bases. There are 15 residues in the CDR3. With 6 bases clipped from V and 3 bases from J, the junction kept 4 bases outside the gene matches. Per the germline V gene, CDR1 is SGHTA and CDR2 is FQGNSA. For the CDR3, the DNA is TGTGCCAGCAGTCCTGACAGGGGCTATAATTCACCCCTCCACTTT. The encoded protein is CASSPDRGYNSPLHF.

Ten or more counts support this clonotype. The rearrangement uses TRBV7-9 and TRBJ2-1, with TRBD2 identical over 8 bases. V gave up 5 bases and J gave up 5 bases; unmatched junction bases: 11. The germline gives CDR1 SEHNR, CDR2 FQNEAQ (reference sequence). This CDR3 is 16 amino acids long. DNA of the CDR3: TGTGCCAGCAGCGGGTGGGGCGGGAGGTTACACAATGAGCAGTTCTTC. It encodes CASSGWGGRLHNEQFF.

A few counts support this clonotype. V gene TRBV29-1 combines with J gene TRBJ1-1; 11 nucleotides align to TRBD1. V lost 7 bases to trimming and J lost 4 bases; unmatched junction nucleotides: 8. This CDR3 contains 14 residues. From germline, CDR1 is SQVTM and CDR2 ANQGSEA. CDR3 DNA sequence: TGCAGCGCAAGCGGACAGGGGGCAGGCACTGAAGCTTTCTTT. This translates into CSASGQGAGTEAFF.

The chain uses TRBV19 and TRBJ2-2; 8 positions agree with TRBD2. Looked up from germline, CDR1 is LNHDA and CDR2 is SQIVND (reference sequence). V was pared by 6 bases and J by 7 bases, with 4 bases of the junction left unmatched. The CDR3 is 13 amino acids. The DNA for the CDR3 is TGTGCCAGTAGCTCTACTAGCGGCGGGGAGCTGTTTTTT. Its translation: CASSSTSGGELFF. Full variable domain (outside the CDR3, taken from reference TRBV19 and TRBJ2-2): DGGITQSPKYLFRKEGQNVTLSCEQNLNHDAMYWYRQDPGQGLRLIYYSQIVNDFQKGDIAEGYSVSREKKESFPLTVTSAQKNPTAFYLCASSSTSGGELFFGEGSRLTVL.

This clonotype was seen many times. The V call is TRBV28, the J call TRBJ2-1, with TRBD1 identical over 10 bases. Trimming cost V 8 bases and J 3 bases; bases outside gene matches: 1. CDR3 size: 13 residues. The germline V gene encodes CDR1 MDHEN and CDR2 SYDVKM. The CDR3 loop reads CASGTGVYNEQFF. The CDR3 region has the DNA TGTGCCAGCGGGACAGGGGTCTACAATGAGCAGTTCTTC. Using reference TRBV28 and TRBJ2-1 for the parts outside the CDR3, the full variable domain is DVKVTQSSRYLVKRTGEKVFLECVQDMDHENMFWYRQDPGLGLRLIYFSYDVKMKEKGDIPEGYSVSREKKERFSLILESASTNQTSMYLCASGTGVYNEQFFGPGTRLTVL.

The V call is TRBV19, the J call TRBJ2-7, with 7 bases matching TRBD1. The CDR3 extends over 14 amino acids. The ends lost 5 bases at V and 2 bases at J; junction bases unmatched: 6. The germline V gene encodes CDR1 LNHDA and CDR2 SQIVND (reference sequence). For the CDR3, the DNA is TGTGCCAGTAGTGCCCGGGACAGCACCTACGAGCAGTACTTC. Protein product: CASSARDSTYEQYF.

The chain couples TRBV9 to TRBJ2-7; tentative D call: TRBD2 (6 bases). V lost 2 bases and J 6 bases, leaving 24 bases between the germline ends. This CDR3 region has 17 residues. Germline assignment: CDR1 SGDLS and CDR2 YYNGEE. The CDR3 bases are TGTGCCAGCAGCGTCGACCCGAATAAAGTGTGGGGAGGCGAGCAGTACTTC. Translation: CASSVDPNKVWGGEQYF.

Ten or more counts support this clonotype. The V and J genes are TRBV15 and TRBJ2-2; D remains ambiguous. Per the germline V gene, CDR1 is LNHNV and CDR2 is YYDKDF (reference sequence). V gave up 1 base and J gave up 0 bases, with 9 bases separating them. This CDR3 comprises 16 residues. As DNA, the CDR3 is TGTGCCACCAGCAGAGGAGGCGGTTCGAACACCGGGGAGCTGTTTTTT. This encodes CATSRGGGSNTGELFF.

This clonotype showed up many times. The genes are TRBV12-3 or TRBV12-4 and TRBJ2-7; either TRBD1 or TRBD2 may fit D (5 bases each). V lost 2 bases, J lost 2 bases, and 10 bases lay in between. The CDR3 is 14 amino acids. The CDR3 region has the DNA TGTGCCAGCAGTTTATGGGACGGGACCTACGAGCAGTACTTC. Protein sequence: CASSLWDGTYEQYF.

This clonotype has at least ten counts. In DNA form, the CDR3 reads TGTGCCAGCTTCGGGGGTTTCTACGAGCAGTACTTC. It yields the protein CASFGGFYEQYF. The chain uses TRBV28 and TRBJ2-7, with a weak D call TRBD2 (6 bases). V was pared by 8 bases and J by 3 bases, with 11 bases between. The CDR3 has 12 amino acids. CDR1 MDHEN and CDR2 SYDVKM come from the germline V gene. The full variable domain, in which reference TRBV28 and TRBJ2-7 provide the parts outside the CDR3, is DVKVTQSSRYLVKRTGEKVFLECVQDMDHENMFWYRQDPGLGLRLIYFSYDVKMKEKGDIPEGYSVSREKKERFSLILESASTNQTSMYLCASFGGFYEQYFGPGTRLTVT.

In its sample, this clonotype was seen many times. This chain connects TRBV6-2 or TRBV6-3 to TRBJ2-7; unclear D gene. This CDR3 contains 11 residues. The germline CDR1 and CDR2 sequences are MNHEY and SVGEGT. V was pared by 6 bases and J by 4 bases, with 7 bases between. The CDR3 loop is CASSQNYEQYF. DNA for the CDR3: TGTGCCAGCAGCCAGAATTACGAGCAGTACTTC.

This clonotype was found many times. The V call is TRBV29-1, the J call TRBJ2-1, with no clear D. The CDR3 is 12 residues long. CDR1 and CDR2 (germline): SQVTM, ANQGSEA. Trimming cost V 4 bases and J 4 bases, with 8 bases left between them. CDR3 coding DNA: TGCAGCGTTGGAATAGTTTACAATGAGCAGTTCTTC. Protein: CSVGIVYNEQFF.

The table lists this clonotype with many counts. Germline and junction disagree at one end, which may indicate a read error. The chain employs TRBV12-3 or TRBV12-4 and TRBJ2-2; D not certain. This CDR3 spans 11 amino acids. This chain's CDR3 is CASRRTGELFF. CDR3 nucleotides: TGCGCCAGCAGAAGGACCGGGGAGCTGTTTTTT.

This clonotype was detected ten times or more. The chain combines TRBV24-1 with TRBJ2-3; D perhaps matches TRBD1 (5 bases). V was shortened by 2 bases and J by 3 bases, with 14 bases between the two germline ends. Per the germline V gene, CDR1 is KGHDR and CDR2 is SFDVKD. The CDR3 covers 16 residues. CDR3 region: CATSDYPREGTDTQYF. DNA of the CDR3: TGTGCCACCAGTGATTATCCCAGGGAAGGGACAGATACGCAGTATTTT.

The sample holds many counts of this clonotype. The CDR3 here is CATREGGLVAGGLGTGELFF. CDR3 nucleotides: TGTGCCACCAGGGAAGGGGGGCTTGTAGCGGGAGGCCTTGGGACCGGGGAGCTGTTTTTT. V is TRBV15 and J is TRBJ2-2; 10 nucleotides agree with TRBD2. After removal of 6 bases from V and 5 bases from J, the junction contained 21 bases not matched to a gene. Germline CDR1 reads LNHNV; CDR2 reads YYDKDF (reference sequence). CDR3 length: 20 residues.

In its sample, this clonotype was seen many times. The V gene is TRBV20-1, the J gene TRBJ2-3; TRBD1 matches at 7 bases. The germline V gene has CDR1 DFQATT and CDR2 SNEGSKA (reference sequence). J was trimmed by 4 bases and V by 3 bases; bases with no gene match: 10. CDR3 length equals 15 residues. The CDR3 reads CSASVRGNGADTQYF. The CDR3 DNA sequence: TGCAGTGCTAGCGTCAGGGGGAACGGCGCAGATACGCAGTATTTT.

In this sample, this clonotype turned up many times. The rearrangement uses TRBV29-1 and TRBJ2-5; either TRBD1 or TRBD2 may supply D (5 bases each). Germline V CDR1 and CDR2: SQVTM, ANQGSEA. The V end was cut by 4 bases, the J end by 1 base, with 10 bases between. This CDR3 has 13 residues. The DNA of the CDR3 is TGCAGCGTTGGGGGGTATCCCCAAGAGACCCAGTACTTC. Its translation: CSVGGYPQETQYF.

CDR3 residues: CASSLGLNEAFF. DNA for the CDR3: TGTGCCAGCAGTTTAGGGTTGAATGAAGCTTTCTTT. This chain uses TRBV12-3 or TRBV12-4 with TRBJ1-1; D is uncertain. The CDR3 totals 12 residues. Trimming removed 1 base at V and 7 bases at J, with 7 bases between.

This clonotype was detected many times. CDR3 DNA sequence: TGCAGCGTTGAAGAGCGCGGGGATCCCCTCTACGAGCAGTACTTC. Its protein is CSVEERGDPLYEQYF. The rearrangement links TRBV29-1 to TRBJ2-7; D perhaps matches TRBD2 (6 bases). CDR1 is SQVTM, CDR2 ANQGSEA, per germline. The CDR3 sequence is 15 residues long. With 0 bases removed from V and 3 bases from J, the gap between germline ends came to 15 bases.

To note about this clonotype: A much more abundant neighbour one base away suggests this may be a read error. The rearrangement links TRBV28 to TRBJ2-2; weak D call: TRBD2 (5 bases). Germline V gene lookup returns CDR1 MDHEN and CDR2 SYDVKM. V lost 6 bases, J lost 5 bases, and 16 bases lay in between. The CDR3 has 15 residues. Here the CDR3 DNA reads TGTGCCAGCAGACCTAGCTGGAGTTTAACCGGGGAGCTGTTTTTT. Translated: CASRPSWSLTGELFF.

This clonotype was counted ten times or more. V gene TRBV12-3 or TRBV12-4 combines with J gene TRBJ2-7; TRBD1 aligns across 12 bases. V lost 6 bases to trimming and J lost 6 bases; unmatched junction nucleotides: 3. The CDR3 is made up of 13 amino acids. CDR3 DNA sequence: TGTGCCAGCAGACGGGACAGGGGGCTCGAGCAGTACTTC. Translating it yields CASRRDRGLEQYF.

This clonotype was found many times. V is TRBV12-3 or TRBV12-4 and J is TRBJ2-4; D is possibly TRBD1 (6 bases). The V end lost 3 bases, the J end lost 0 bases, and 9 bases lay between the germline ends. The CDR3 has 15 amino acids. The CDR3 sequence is CASSLRGLAKNIQYF. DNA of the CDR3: TGTGCCAGCAGTTTGAGGGGGTTAGCCAAAAACATTCAGTACTTC.

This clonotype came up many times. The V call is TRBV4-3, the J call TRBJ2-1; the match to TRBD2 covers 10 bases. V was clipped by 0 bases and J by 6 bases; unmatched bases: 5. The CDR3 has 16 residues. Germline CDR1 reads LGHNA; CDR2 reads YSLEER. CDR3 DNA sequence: TGCGCCAGCAGCCAAGATGGCCTAGCGGGGGCCAATGAGCAGTTCTTC. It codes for CASSQDGLAGANEQFF.

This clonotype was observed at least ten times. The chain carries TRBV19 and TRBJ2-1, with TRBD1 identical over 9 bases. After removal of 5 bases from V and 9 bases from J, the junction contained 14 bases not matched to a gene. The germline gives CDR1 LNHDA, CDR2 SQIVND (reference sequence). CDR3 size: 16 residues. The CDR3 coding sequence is TGTGCCAGTAGTGTGAAACAGGGGGCGGTTTTGGTTGAGCAGTTCTTC. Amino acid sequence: CASSVKQGAVLVEQFF.